A selection of T cell receptor beta chains follows, all from one sample in a study of blood T cell repertoires in COVID-19. The protocol was immunoSEQ multiplex PCR, while the TCRdb copy is restricted to in-frame clones and leaves out a portion. The sample shows 140,000 to 150,000 clones, around 89% of them seen only once. The specimen sequenced was peripheral blood. The receptors were sampled from a man in his sixties with active or convalescent COVID-19. The CDR3 runs from the conserved cysteine through the conserved F or W. The D gene is left open where the match is weak. For some rows the clone size is stated as once, few or many, or as a class when expanded; others skip it.

v_gene	d_gene	j_gene	abundance	CDR3nt	CDR3aa
TRBV7-9	TRBD1	TRBJ2-1	-	TGTGCCAGCAGCTTGACAGGGACCCATGAGCAGTTCTTC	CASSLTGTHEQFF
TRBV6-5	TRBD2	TRBJ2-1	-	TGTGCCACCCGACTAGCGGGATACAATGAGCAGTTCTTC	CATRLAGYNEQFF
TRBV13	TRBD1	TRBJ1-3	-	TGTGCCAGCAGCCTGAACAAGGGACAGGCGGACACCATATATTTT	CASSLNKGQADTIYF
TRBV21-1	-	TRBJ2-2	-	TGTGCCAGCAGCATCGCAGGGTCTACTTACACCGGGGAGCTGTTTTTT	CASSIAGSTYTGELFF
TRBV24-1	-	TRBJ2-3	few	TGTGCCACCAGTCCCCAGAGCACAGATACGCAGTATTTT	CATSPQSTDTQYF
TRBV5-5	-	TRBJ2-7	-	TGTGCCAGCAGCTTGGTCCCCAGGGTACTTCACGAGCAGTACTTC	CASSLVPRVLHEQYF
TRBV18	-	TRBJ1-3	-	TGTGCCAGCTCACCACCTGTCCACTCTGGAAACACCATATATTTT	CASSPPVHSGNTIYF
TRBV19	-	TRBJ1-5	-	TGTGCCAGTAGTCGCGGCGGCCGGGGGGCCCAGCATTTT	CASSRGGRGAQHF
TRBV7-2	-	TRBJ2-2	-	TGTGCCAGCAGCTCGAGGCAGACCGGGGAGCTGTTTTTT	CASSSRQTGELFF
TRBV5-1	TRBD2	TRBJ2-7	few	TGCGCCAGCAGCTTGGCCTTTAGCGGGGTCTACGAGCAGTACTTC	CASSLAFSGVYEQYF
TRBV4-2	TRBD1	TRBJ2-5	-	TGTGCCAGCAGCCAGGCCGGACAGGCACAAGAGACCCAGTACTTC	CASSQAGQAQETQYF
TRBV19	-	TRBJ2-1	once	TGTGCCAGTGCAAATGAGGCGGACAATGAGCAGTTCTTC	CASANEADNEQFF
TRBV7-9	TRBD2	TRBJ2-5	-	TGTGCCAGCAGCAGGGGACTAGCGGGAGATGAGACCCAGTACTTC	CASSRGLAGDETQYF
TRBV7-5	-	TRBJ1-1	-	TGTGTCAGACTGCAGGGTATCCTTTCGAACACTGAAGCTTTCTTT	CVRLQGILSNTEAFF
TRBV12-1	-	TRBJ2-1	-	TGTGCCAGCAGCTTTGCAGCTACTAGCGGGAGGGCCGGAAATGAGCAGTTCTTC	CASSFAATSGRAGNEQFF
TRBV30	-	TRBJ1-5	-	TGTGCCTGGAGTAGGCAGGGGAGTCAGCCCCAGCATTTT	CAWSRQGSQPQHF
TRBV6-5	TRBD1	TRBJ2-7	-	TGTGCCAGCATTAGACAGGGGGGGGCCTACGAGCAGTACTTC	CASIRQGGAYEQYF
TRBV6-5	TRBD1	TRBJ2-7	-	TGTGCCAGCAGCGGAACCCGGACAGGGGGGGACGAGCAGTACTTC	CASSGTRTGGDEQYF
TRBV19	-	TRBJ2-3	-	TGTGCCAGTAGTATAGGGGGCGGACGCACAGATACGCAGTATTTT	CASSIGGGRTDTQYF
TRBV30	-	TRBJ1-5	-	TGTGCCTGGAGTGCCACGGGGCCCCAGCATTTT	CAWSATGPQHF
TRBV7-2	TRBD1	TRBJ2-7	-	TGTGCCAGCAGCTTCGACAGGGGGGAATTCTACGAGCAGTACTTC	CASSFDRGEFYEQYF
TRBV4-3	-	TRBJ1-2	-	TGCGCCAGCAGCCAAGCTGGCAGGGGCCCGGTTTCTGATGGCTACACCTTC	CASSQAGRGPVSDGYTF
TRBV28	TRBD1	TRBJ2-7	-	TGTGCCAGCAGACGGGACAGAGTATCGTACGAGCAGTACTTC	CASRRDRVSYEQYF
TRBV6-5	TRBD1	TRBJ2-7	-	TGTGCCAGCACCAAAAGACAGGGAAACTTGGCCGAGCAGTACTTC	CASTKRQGNLAEQYF
TRBV28	TRBD1	TRBJ2-3	-	TGTGCCAGCAGTCTCACCGGGACAGGGGAGCAGTATTTT	CASSLTGTGEQYF
TRBV4-2	-	TRBJ1-3	-	TGTGCCAGCAGCCAGGGAGGCCCACGAGACTCTGGAAACACCATATATTTT	CASSQGGPRDSGNTIYF
TRBV7-8	TRBD1	TRBJ2-1	-	TGTGCCAGCCTACCGGGACAGGAACAAGATGAGCAGTTCTTC	CASLPGQEQDEQFF
TRBV28	TRBD2	TRBJ2-1	-	TGTGCCAGCAGTCGGACTAGCAGAAACAATGAGCAGTTCTTC	CASSRTSRNNEQFF
TRBV4-3	-	TRBJ1-6	few	TGCGCCAGCAGCCAAGATCGGAACAGGGTAGACTCACCCCTCCACTTT	CASSQDRNRVDSPLHF
TRBV28	-	TRBJ1-4	-	TGTGCCAGCAGTGGGGGGTGGCATCACCCGGGTGGGGAAAAACTGTTTTTT	CASSGGWHHPGGEKLFF
TRBV5-1	TRBD1	TRBJ1-2	once	TGCGCCAGCAGCGCCGGGACAGGGGTCGATGGCTACACCTTC	CASSAGTGVDGYTF
TRBV21-1	-	TRBJ2-7	-	TGTGCCAGCAGCAAAGAGGGCCTAAAGGGGTCTAGCGAGGCCTACGAGCAGTACTTC	CASSKEGLKGSSEAYEQYF
TRBV7-2	-	TRBJ2-3	-	TGTGCCAGCAGCTTACAGTATAAAGATACGCAGTATTTT	CASSLQYKDTQYF
TRBV2	-	TRBJ2-7	-	TGTGCCAGCAGCCCGCCGGGGGGCCGGGAGCAGTACTTC	CASSPPGGREQYF
TRBV24-1	TRBD1	TRBJ1-1	few	TGTGCCACCAGTGACCATTGGACAGGGGAAGCTTTCTTT	CATSDHWTGEAFF
TRBV23-1	TRBD1	TRBJ1-5	once	TGCGCCAGCAGCGGACAGGGGGTACAGCCCCAGCATTTT	CASSGQGVQPQHF
TRBV4-3	-	TRBJ1-5	-	TGCGCCAGCAGCCAAGATCCGGGATGGGTGGATCAGCCCCAGCATTTT	CASSQDPGWVDQPQHF
TRBV2	-	TRBJ1-4	-	TGTGCCAGCACCCTGCTCGCGCCAACTAATGAAAAACTGTTTTTT	CASTLLAPTNEKLFF
TRBV29-1	-	TRBJ2-3	many	TGCAGCGTTGCCACATCTGCCGGGGCGCAGTATTTT	CSVATSAGAQYF
TRBV9	-	TRBJ2-2	-	TGTGCCAGCAGCGCGAGACTAGTGGGCACCGGGGAGCTGTTTTTT	CASSARLVGTGELFF
TRBV20-1	-	TRBJ2-5	-	TGCAGTGCTACTGAAGAGACCCAGTACTTC	CSATEETQYF
TRBV2	TRBD2	TRBJ2-2	-	TGTGCCAGCAAAGCGGGGGCCAACACCGGGGAGCTGTTTTTT	CASKAGANTGELFF
TRBV28	TRBD1	TRBJ1-5	-	TGTGCCAGCAGTTTATTTGGGACAGGGTCTTATCAGCCCCAGCATTTT	CASSLFGTGSYQPQHF
TRBV5-1	-	TRBJ1-6	-	TGCGCCAGCAGCTTGGCCTACAGTTCACCCCTCCACTTT	CASSLAYSSPLHF
TRBV5-4	-	TRBJ1-2	-	TGTGCCAGCAGCGAGATTCGTAACTATGGCTACACCTTC	CASSEIRNYGYTF
TRBV6-5	-	TRBJ1-5	-	TGTGCCAGCAGTTATAATATTAATCAGCCCCAGCATTTT	CASSYNINQPQHF
TRBV6-2/TRBV6-3	-	TRBJ2-5	-	TGTGCCAGCAGTTACTCGCCGCTAAAGTTAGAGACCCAGTACTTC	CASSYSPLKLETQYF
TRBV20-1	-	TRBJ2-7	-	TGCAGTGTCGCGGAGGGTTCCGAGCAGTACTTC	CSVAEGSEQYF
TRBV5-1	-	TRBJ2-5	-	TGCGCCAGCAGCTTGGAAGCTACCCGGCAAGAGACCCAGTACTTC	CASSLEATRQETQYF
TRBV18	TRBD1	TRBJ2-2	-	TGTGCCAGCTCCGGACAGGAGAACACCGGGGAGCTGTTTTTT	CASSGQENTGELFF
TRBV6-2/TRBV6-3	-	TRBJ2-7	-	TGTGCCAGCAGTATCCACAGGGCGGCCTACGAGCAGTACTTC	CASSIHRAAYEQYF
TRBV18	-	TRBJ2-1	-	TGTGCCAGCTCACCCCGACAGGTTGCCACCAATGAGCAGTTCTTC	CASSPRQVATNEQFF
TRBV3-1/TRBV3-2	-	TRBJ1-5	-	TGTGCCAGCAGCCAAGGAGGTCCAACGGGTTTTAGCAATCAGCCCCAGCATTTT	CASSQGGPTGFSNQPQHF